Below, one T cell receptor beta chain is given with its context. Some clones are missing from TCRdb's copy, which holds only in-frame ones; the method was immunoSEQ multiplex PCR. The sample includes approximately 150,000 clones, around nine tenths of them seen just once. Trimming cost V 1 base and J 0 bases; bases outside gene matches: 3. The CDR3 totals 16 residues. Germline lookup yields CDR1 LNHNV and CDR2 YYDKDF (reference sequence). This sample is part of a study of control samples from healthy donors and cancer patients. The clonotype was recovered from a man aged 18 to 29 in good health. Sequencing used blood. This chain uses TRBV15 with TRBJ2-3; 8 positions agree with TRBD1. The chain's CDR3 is CATSRVDRASTDTQYF. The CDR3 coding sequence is TGTGCCACCAGCAGAGTGGACAGGGCTAGCACAGATACGCAGTATTTT.